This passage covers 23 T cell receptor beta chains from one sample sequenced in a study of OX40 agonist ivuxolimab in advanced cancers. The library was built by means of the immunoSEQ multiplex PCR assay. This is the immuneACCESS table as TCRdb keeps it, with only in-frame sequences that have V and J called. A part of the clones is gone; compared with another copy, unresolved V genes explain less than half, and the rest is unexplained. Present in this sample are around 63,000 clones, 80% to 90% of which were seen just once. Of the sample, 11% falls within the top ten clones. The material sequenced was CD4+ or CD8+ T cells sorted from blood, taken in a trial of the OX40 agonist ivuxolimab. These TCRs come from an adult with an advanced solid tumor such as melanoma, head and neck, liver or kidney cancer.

The CDR3 region is CASSLAAGTFYEQYF. As DNA, the CDR3 is TGCGCCAGCAGCTTGGCTGCAGGGACCTTCTACGAGCAGTACTTC. This chain joins TRBV5-1 and TRBJ2-7, with D possibly called TRBD1 or TRBD2 (5 bases each). The V end was cut by 0 bases, the J end by 3 bases, with 13 bases between. The CDR3 extends over 15 amino acids. CDR1 and CDR2 from the germline V gene are SGHRS and YFSETQ. The full variable domain, its missing parts supplied by reference TRBV5-1 and TRBJ2-7, is KAGVTQTPRYLIKTRGQQVTLSCSPISGHRSVSWYQQTPGQGLQFLFEYFSETQRNKGNFPGRFSGRQFSNSRSEMNVSTLELGDSALYLCASSLAAGTFYEQYFGPGTRLTVT.

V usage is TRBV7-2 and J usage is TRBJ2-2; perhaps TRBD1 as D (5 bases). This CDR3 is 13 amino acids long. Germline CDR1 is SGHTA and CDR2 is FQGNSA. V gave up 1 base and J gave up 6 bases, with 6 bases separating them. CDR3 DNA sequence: TGTGCCAGCAGCTTAGGGACACCCGGGGAGCTGTTTTTT. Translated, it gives CASSLGTPGELFF.

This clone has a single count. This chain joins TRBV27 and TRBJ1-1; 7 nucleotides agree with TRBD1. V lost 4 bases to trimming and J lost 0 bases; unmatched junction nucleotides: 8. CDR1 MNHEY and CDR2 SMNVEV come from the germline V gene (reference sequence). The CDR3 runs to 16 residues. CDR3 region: CASSSLKTGLNTEAFF. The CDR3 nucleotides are TGTGCCAGCAGTTCCCTTAAGACAGGGCTGAACACTGAAGCTTTCTTT.

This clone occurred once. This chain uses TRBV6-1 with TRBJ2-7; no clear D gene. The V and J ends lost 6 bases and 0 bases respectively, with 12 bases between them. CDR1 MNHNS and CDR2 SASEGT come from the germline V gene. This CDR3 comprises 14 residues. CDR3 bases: TGTGCCAGCAGGGTAGACACCATCTCCTACGAGCAGTACTTC. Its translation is CASRVDTISYEQYF.

The CDR3 is CASKQQGEDTQYF. The CDR3 DNA sequence: TGTGCCAGCAAGCAACAGGGGGAAGATACGCAGTATTTT. The chain couples TRBV6-5 to TRBJ2-3; 8 nucleotides match TRBD1. CDR3 length equals 13 residues. Germline CDR1 reads MNHEY; CDR2 reads SVGAGI. The J segment lost 5 bases and the V segment lost 7 bases, leaving 5 bases of the junction unmatched.

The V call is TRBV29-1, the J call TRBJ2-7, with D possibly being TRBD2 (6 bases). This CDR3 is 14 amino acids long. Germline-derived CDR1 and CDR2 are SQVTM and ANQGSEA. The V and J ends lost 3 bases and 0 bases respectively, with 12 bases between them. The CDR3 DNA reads TGCAGCGTTGAGCCAGCGGGTTCCTCCTACGAGCAGTACTTC. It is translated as CSVEPAGSSYEQYF.

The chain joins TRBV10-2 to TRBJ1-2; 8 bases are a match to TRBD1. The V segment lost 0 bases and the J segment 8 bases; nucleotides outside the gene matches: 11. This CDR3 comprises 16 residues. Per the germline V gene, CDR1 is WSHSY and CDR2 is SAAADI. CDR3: CASSESIDRGKDGYTF. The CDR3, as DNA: TGCGCCAGCAGTGAGTCCATCGACAGGGGCAAGGACGGCTACACCTTC.

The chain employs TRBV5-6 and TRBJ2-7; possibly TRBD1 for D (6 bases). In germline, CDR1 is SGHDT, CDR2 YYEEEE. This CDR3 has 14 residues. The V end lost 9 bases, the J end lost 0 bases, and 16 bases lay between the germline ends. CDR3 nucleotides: TGTGCCAACCCGACAGGCCGCTTCTCCTACGAGCAGTACTTC. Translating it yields CANPTGRFSYEQYF.

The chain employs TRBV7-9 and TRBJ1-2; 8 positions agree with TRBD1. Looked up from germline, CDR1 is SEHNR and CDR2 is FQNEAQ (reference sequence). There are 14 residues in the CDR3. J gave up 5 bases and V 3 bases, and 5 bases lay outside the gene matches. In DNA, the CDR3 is TGTGCCAGCAGCTTCGGGACAGGACCATATGGCTACACCTTC. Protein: CASSFGTGPYGYTF.

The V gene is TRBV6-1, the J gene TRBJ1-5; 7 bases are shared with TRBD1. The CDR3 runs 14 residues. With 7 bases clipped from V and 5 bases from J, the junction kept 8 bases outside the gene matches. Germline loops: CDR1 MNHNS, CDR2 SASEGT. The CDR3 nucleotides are TGTGCCAGCAACTTAGGGGGCGGCGATCAGCCCCAGCATTTT. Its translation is CASNLGGGDQPQHF.

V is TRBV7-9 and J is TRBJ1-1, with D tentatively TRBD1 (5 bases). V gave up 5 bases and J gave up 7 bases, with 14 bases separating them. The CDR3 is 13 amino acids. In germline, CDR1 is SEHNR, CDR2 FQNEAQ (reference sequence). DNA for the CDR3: TGTGCCAGCAGCGCAGGGTTGCGTGGTGAAGCTTTCTTT. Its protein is CASSAGLRGEAFF.

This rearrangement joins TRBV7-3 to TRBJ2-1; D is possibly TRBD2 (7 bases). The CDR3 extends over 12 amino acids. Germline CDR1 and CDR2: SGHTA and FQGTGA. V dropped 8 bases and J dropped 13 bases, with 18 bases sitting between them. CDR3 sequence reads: CASSPGGGRQFF. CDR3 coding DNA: TGTGCCAGCTCCCCGGGGGGCGGGAGACAGTTCTTC.

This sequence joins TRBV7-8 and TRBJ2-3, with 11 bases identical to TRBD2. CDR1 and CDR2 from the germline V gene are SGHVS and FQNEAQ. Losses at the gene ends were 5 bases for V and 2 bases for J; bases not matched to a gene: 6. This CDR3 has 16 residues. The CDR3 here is CASSPRLAGYTDTQYF. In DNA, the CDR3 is TGTGCCAGCAGCCCGCGACTAGCGGGGTACACAGATACGCAGTATTTT.

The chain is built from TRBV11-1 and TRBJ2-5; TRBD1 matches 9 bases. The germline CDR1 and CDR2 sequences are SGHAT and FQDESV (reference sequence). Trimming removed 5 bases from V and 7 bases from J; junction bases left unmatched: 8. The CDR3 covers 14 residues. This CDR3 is CASSLGTGFGTQYF. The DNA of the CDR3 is TGTGCCAGCAGCCTTGGGACAGGGTTTGGGACCCAGTACTTC. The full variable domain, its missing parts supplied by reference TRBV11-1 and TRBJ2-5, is EAEVAQSPRYKITEKSQAVAFWCDPISGHATLYWYRQILGQGPELLVQFQDESVVDDSQLPKDRFSAERLKGVDSTLKIQPAELGDSAMYLCASSLGTGFGTQYFGPGTRLLVL.

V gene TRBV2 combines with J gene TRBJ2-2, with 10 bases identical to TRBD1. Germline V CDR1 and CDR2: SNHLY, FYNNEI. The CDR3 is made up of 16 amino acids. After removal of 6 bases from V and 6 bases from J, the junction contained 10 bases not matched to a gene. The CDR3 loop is CASRRTGGLLAGELFF. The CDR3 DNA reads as TGTGCCAGCAGGCGGACAGGGGGACTGTTGGCCGGGGAGCTGTTTTTT. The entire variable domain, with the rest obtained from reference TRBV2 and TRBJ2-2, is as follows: EPEVTQTPSHQVTQMGQEVILRCVPISNHLYFYWYRQILGQKVEFLVSFYNNEISEKSEIFDDQFSVERPDGSNFTLKIRSTKLEDSAMYFCASRRTGGLLAGELFFGEGSRLTVL.

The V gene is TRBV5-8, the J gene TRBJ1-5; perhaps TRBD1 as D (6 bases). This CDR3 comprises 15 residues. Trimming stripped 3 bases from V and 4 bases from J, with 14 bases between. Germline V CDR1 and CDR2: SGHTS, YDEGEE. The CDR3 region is CASSSLGHSNQPQHF. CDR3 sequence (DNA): TGTGCCAGCAGCTCCCTGGGACATTCGAATCAGCCCCAGCATTTT. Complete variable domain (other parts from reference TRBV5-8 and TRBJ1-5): EAGVTQSPTHLIKTRGQQATLRCSPISGHTSVYWYQQALGLGLQFLLWYDEGEERNRGNFPPRFSGRQFPNYSSELNVNALELEDSALYLCASSSLGHSNQPQHFGDGTRLSIL.

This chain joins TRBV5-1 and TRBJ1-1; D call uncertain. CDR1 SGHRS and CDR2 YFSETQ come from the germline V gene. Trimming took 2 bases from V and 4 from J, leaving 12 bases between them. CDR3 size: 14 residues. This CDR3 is CASSFSILGTEAFF. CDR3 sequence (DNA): TGCGCCAGCAGCTTCAGCATTCTGGGCACTGAAGCTTTCTTT.

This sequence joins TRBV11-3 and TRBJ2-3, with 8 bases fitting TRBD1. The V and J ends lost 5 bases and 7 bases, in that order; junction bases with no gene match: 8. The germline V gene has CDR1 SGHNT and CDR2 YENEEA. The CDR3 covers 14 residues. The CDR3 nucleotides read TGTGCCAGCAGCGCCTATCAGGGGGCAAATACGCAGTATTTT. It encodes CASSAYQGANTQYF.

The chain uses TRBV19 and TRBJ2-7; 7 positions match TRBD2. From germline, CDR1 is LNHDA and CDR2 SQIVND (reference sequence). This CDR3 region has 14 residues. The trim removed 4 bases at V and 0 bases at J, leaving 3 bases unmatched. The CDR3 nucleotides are TGTGCCAGTAGTAGGGGGGGTTCCTCCTACGAGCAGTACTTC. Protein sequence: CASSRGGSSYEQYF.

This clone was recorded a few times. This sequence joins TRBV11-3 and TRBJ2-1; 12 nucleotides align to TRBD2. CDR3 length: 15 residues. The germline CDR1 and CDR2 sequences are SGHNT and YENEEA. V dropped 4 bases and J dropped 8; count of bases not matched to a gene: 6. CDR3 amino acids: CASSSTSGGVHEQFF. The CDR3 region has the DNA TGTGCCAGCAGCTCGACTAGCGGGGGAGTACATGAGCAGTTCTTC.

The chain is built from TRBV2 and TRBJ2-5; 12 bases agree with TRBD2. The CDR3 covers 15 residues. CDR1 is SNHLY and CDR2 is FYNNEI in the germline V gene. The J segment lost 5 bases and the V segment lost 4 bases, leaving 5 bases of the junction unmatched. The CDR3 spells CASSARLAGAETQYF. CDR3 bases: TGTGCCAGCAGTGCCCGACTAGCGGGGGCTGAGACCCAGTACTTC.

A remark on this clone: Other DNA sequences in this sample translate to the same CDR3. CDR3 in DNA: TGCGCCAGCAGCCTAACAGGGGTGAGCTACGAGCAGTACTTC. Amino acids: CASSLTGVSYEQYF. The chain uses TRBV4-1 and TRBJ2-7; 7 positions agree with TRBD1. V lost 4 bases to trimming and J lost 3 bases; unmatched junction nucleotides: 6. In germline, CDR1 is MGHRA, CDR2 YSYEKL. This CDR3 comprises 14 residues.

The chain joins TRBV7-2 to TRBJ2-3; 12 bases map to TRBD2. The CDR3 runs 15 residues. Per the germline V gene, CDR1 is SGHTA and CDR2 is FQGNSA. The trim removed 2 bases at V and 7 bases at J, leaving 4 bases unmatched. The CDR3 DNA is TGTGCCAGCAGCTTATCTAGCGGGGGGGCCTATACGCAGTATTTT. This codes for CASSLSSGGAYTQYF.